This is a list of T cell receptor beta chains from one sample in a study of blood T cell repertoires in COVID-19. Method: immunoSEQ multiplex PCR; TCRdb's copy keeps in-frame clones and lacks some. The sample lists roughly 100,000 clones, more than 90% occurring once. Material for sequencing was peripheral blood. The receptors here all came from a woman between 50 and 59 years old with COVID-19, enrolled during active disease. Each CDR3 is given with its conserved first and last residue. The D gene is left open where the match is weak. Expanded clones get a size class; other rows say once, few or many, or leave the size out.

TGTGCCAGCAGGGGCTGGAACTATGGCTACACCTTC,CASRGWNYGYTF,.,TRBJ1-2,.,TRBV6-5
TGTGCCAGCAGCTTATTAGTCCCTTATAACACCGGGGAGCTGTTTTTT,CASSLLVPYNTGELFF,.,TRBJ2-2,.,TRBV7-9
TGTGCCAGCAGGGCCGGGACAGCGAACACCGGGGAGCTGTTTTTT,CASRAGTANTGELFF,TRBD1,TRBJ2-2,.,TRBV25-1
TGTGCCAGTAGTACGGGACAGGCCTACAATGAGCAGTTCTTC,CASSTGQAYNEQFF,TRBD1,TRBJ2-1,.,TRBV19
TGTGCCAGCTCACCATTCGCGGGGACTGGCTCCTATAATTCACCCCTCCACTTT,CASSPFAGTGSYNSPLHF,.,TRBJ1-6,once,TRBV18
TGTGCCAGCTCACCTCCAAGACAGGGAAGGGACACTGAAGCTTTCTTT,CASSPPRQGRDTEAFF,TRBD1,TRBJ1-1,.,TRBV18
TGTGCCAGCAGCTTGTACCCTAGCGGGGGGTCTTTGGGAGAGACCCAGTACTTC,CASSLYPSGGSLGETQYF,TRBD2,TRBJ2-5,.,TRBV5-6
TGTGCCAGCAGCTTGGGGACAGGTATTAAAAGAAACACCATATATTTT,CASSLGTGIKRNTIYF,TRBD1,TRBJ1-3,.,TRBV5-6
TGTGCCAGCAGCTTCGGACAGGCCGGTGAAAAACTGTTTTTT,CASSFGQAGEKLFF,TRBD1,TRBJ1-4,.,TRBV7-9
TGTGCCAGCAGCCTCAGCGGACTAGCGGTCCTTAGTGATACGCAGTATTTT,CASSLSGLAVLSDTQYF,TRBD2,TRBJ2-3,.,TRBV3-1/TRBV3-2
TGTGCCAGCAGCCACAAAAAAAATAATGAAAAACTGTTTTTT,CASSHKKNNEKLFF,.,TRBJ1-4,few,TRBV3-1/TRBV3-2
TGTGCTAGTGGTTTTTCTACCGGGACAGGGGTGTACGAGCAGTACTTC,CASGFSTGTGVYEQYF,TRBD1,TRBJ2-7,.,TRBV12-5
TGTGCCAGTAGTATGGCAGCGGATACGCAGTATTTT,CASSMAADTQYF,.,TRBJ2-3,.,TRBV19
TGTGCCAGCAGCTTGGAACAATTGGCAGATACGCAGTATTTT,CASSLEQLADTQYF,.,TRBJ2-3,.,TRBV5-6
TGTGCCAGTAGTATTCTGACAGGCGGGACTGAAGCTTTCTTT,CASSILTGGTEAFF,.,TRBJ1-1,.,TRBV19
TGTGCCAGTAGTATAGGGGGCGCGTTCACTGAAGCTTTCTTT,CASSIGGAFTEAFF,.,TRBJ1-1,.,TRBV19
TGTGCCAGCAGCTATACAGACAGGGGGCATCAGCCCCAGCATTTT,CASSYTDRGHQPQHF,TRBD1,TRBJ1-5,.,TRBV7-2
TGTGCCTGGAGTGTAGACAGGGAAGCTGGAGCTTTCTTT,CAWSVDREAGAFF,TRBD1,TRBJ1-1,.,TRBV30
TGTGCCAGCAGCCTGCGACAGGGGAGGAACTCACCCCTCCACTTT,CASSLRQGRNSPLHF,TRBD1,TRBJ1-6,.,TRBV7-2
TGTGCCAGCCCCCTGGGGGGGCCGAAGTACTTC,CASPLGGPKYF,.,TRBJ2-4,.,TRBV27
TGTGCCAGCAGCTTAGCCGCCGGGACAGGGTTTAGAGATACGCAGTATTTT,CASSLAAGTGFRDTQYF,TRBD1,TRBJ2-3,.,TRBV11-3
TGCGCCAGCGAACAAGGGGCTTCTAAGACCCAGTACTTC,CASEQGASKTQYF,.,TRBJ2-5,.,TRBV10-2
TGCGCCAGCTCGGCGGACAGTACTGAAGCTTTCTTT,CASSADSTEAFF,.,TRBJ1-1,few,TRBV5-1
TGTGCCAGTAGTTCGACAGGGTTCGTTGAGCAGTTCTTC,CASSSTGFVEQFF,TRBD1,TRBJ2-1,.,TRBV19
TGTGCCAGCAGCGTGTCGTCGGACAGGTTCTGGACTGAAGCTTTCTTT,CASSVSSDRFWTEAFF,TRBD1,TRBJ1-1,.,TRBV9
TGTGCCAGCAGTTTTCTAGGCAATCAGCCCCAGCATTTT,CASSFLGNQPQHF,.,TRBJ1-5,.,TRBV27
TGTGCCAGCAGTTCGGGTCCTATAAACACCATATATTTT,CASSSGPINTIYF,.,TRBJ1-3,once,TRBV12-3/TRBV12-4
TGTGCCAGCAGTCCCTCGACAGAGAACTATGGCTACACCTTC,CASSPSTENYGYTF,.,TRBJ1-2,.,TRBV7-2
TGTGCCAGTAAAGGGATGGACAGGGGGAATTCACCCCTCCACTTT,CASKGMDRGNSPLHF,TRBD1,TRBJ1-6,.,TRBV19
TGTGCCAGCAGCCCTACAGGGGGCGAGCAGTACTTC,CASSPTGGEQYF,TRBD1,TRBJ2-7,few,TRBV7-2
TGTGCCAGCGGTCGTTCTACAGGGATCAATCAGCCCCAGCATTTT,CASGRSTGINQPQHF,.,TRBJ1-5,.,TRBV9
TGTGCCACCAGTTCGACTGTTACAGATACGCAGTATTTT,CATSSTVTDTQYF,.,TRBJ2-3,.,TRBV24-1
TGTGCCTGGAGTTGGGACAGAGTAAAGTTGGAGACCCAGTACTTC,CAWSWDRVKLETQYF,TRBD1,TRBJ2-5,.,TRBV30
TGTGCCAGCACAGACACAGATACGCAGTATTTT,CASTDTDTQYF,.,TRBJ2-3,.,TRBV12-3/TRBV12-4
TGTGCCAGCAGTTTACCGGGACTGATAAACTATGGCTACACCTTC,CASSLPGLINYGYTF,.,TRBJ1-2,.,TRBV28
TGTGCCAGCAGCACCGGGACAGGGGGAAATCAGCCCCAGCATTTT,CASSTGTGGNQPQHF,TRBD1,TRBJ1-5,.,TRBV6-5
TGTGCCAGCAGTTCAGGGGATAGCAATTCACCCCTCCACTTT,CASSSGDSNSPLHF,.,TRBJ1-6,.,TRBV6-5
TGTGCCAGCAGCTTCCGGGTCGACTATGGCTACACCTTC,CASSFRVDYGYTF,.,TRBJ1-2,.,TRBV3-1/TRBV3-2
TGCGCCAGCAGCCCTACAGGACCCTACGAGCAGTACTTC,CASSPTGPYEQYF,.,TRBJ2-7,.,TRBV4-1
TGTGCCAGCAGTGGGGGGATTCTAAGCTCCTACAATGAGCAGTTCTTC,CASSGGILSSYNEQFF,.,TRBJ2-1,once,TRBV11-2
TGTGCCAGCAGTTACAGGGAGGACACTGAAGCTTTCTTT,CASSYREDTEAFF,.,TRBJ1-1,.,TRBV6-2/TRBV6-3
TGTGCCAGCAGTTTAGGCATCCTGACAGCCAGTACCTACGAGCAGTACTTC,CASSLGILTASTYEQYF,.,TRBJ2-7,.,TRBV28
TGTGCCAGCAGCGTAGAGGCTAGCGGGGGGCCCGGGGAGCTGTTTTTT,CASSVEASGGPGELFF,TRBD2,TRBJ2-2,.,TRBV9
TGTGCCAGCAGAGCCACAGGGGCCGGCGGGGAGCTGTTTTTT,CASRATGAGGELFF,TRBD1,TRBJ2-2,.,TRBV6-5
TGTGCCAGCAAGTTAAGCCGGGGGGTCTTCGAAGCTTTCTTT,CASKLSRGVFEAFF,.,TRBJ1-1,.,TRBV7-2
TGTGCCAGCAGCTTAGAACAGTTAAACATTCAGTACTTC,CASSLEQLNIQYF,.,TRBJ2-4,.,TRBV11-2
TGCGCCAGCAGCCACGGACAGGGCTCCTACGAGCAGTACTTC,CASSHGQGSYEQYF,TRBD1,TRBJ2-7,.,TRBV4-1
TGTGCCAGCAGCTCCCTACAACAGGGTATCCATGAGCAGTTCTTC,CASSSLQQGIHEQFF,.,TRBJ2-1,.,TRBV11-3
TGTGCCTGGACCGGCGGGGGGAATCAGCCCCAGCATTTT,CAWTGGGNQPQHF,.,TRBJ1-5,.,TRBV30
TGTGCCAGCAGCCTCCACAGACAGGGCTGGAACTACGAGCAGTACTTC,CASSLHRQGWNYEQYF,TRBD1,TRBJ2-7,.,TRBV7-6
TGTGCCAGCAGCACCAGAGTTGAGGTAACGGCTGAAGCTTTCTTT,CASSTRVEVTAEAFF,.,TRBJ1-1,.,TRBV7-8
TGTGCCAGCAGTTTAGGGGACATCACCACCGGGGAGCTGTTTTTT,CASSLGDITTGELFF,.,TRBJ2-2,.,TRBV27
TGCAGTGCTAGTTCCGCGCTTGGCAATCAGCCCCAGCATTTT,CSASSALGNQPQHF,.,TRBJ1-5,.,TRBV20-1
TGTGCCAGCAGCCCCCGGGGGGCGAGGGGTACTGAAGCTTTCTTT,CASSPRGARGTEAFF,.,TRBJ1-1,once,TRBV5-5
TGCGCCAGCAGTGCGAGTGGCTACAATGAGCAGTTCTTC,CASSASGYNEQFF,.,TRBJ2-1,.,TRBV10-1
TGTGCCAGCAGTGAACTGATTGGGCTAGCGAACTACAATGAGCAGTTCTTC,CASSELIGLANYNEQFF,.,TRBJ2-1,.,TRBV6-1
TGTGCCAGCAGTCGGGACAGCATCTATGGCTACACCTTC,CASSRDSIYGYTF,TRBD1,TRBJ1-2,.,TRBV12-3/TRBV12-4
TGTGCCAGTAGTCAGGTTAACTATGGCTACACCTTC,CASSQVNYGYTF,.,TRBJ1-2,.,TRBV19
TGCAGCGTTCGGACTGACAGGGTTAATTCACCCCTCCACTTT,CSVRTDRVNSPLHF,TRBD1,TRBJ1-6,.,TRBV29-1
TGTGCCATCAGATCCGGGACTAGCACAGATACGCAGTATTTT,CAIRSGTSTDTQYF,.,TRBJ2-3,.,TRBV10-3